The present TCR beta chain was sequenced within a study of human T cells and chemical hapten exposure. This sample's time point: healthy volunteer bleed at 2 weeks. The study extracted total RNA from unfractionated whole blood. This CDR3 is built from 14 residues. CDR1 MNHEY and CDR2 SVGAGI come from the germline V gene. In the authors' methods: With a range of roughly 23,224 to 690,600, the median per sample was roughly 91,000 TCRs. TCRdb itself ran the RACE reads through MiXCR, one entry per CDR3 protein. It is TCRdb's table, rather than the study itself, that gives the V and J calls and clone size. The data contain tens of thousands of distinct CDR3 sequences, roughly 4% of them singletons. Of note for this clonotype: Its antigen is unidentified. A much larger clone differs by one base, so this may be a read error.

Whole-study findings and limits: TCRs at a frequency above 1 in 1000 stayed unchanged with DPC sensitization.

The chain couples TRBV6-5 to TRBJ1-1; no clear D gene. This TCR derives from a female donor in good health. Some clones in this sample may be carry-over from other donors' samples. Sequenced input: whole blood. The CDR3 DNA reads as TGTGCCAGCACTCCTCTAGGCTCGGGCACTGAAGCTCTCTTT. Protein: CASTPLGSGTEALF.